This T cell receptor (beta chain) was profiled in a study of identical twins. Study findings and constraints: Twins shared beta out-of-frame sequences in excess, but this excess was weaker.

In every case, the donor was a healthy Caucasian. About this clonotype itself: Its target is not known.

TCRdb reprocessed the 5' RACE reads via MiXCR and lists one record per CDR3 protein. The table shows under 300,000 distinct CDR3 sequences, with roughly 13% occurring only once. After removal of 4 bases from V and 4 bases from J, the junction contained 7 bases not matched to a gene. The CDR3 totals 16 residues. Germline-derived CDR1 and CDR2 are SGHTA and FQGNSA. These data are also associated with another study on yellow fever vaccine responses in identical twins.

This TCR derives from a woman under 30 in good health. The J gene is TRBJ2-7, the V gene TRBV7-2, with 13 bases aligning to TRBD2. Sequenced: memory (CD45RO+) T cells sorted from blood. The CDR3: CASSSRLAGGPYEQYF. CDR3 DNA sequence: TGTGCCAGCAGCTCTAGACTAGCGGGAGGCCCTTACGAGCAGTACTTC.